Given below is one T cell receptor beta chain in context. Its antigen is undetermined. This sample stems from a study of CD8 T cells in Susac syndrome. General study points: TCR sequencing and HLA analysis covered a relatively small number of individuals.

Deletions cut 3 bases from V and 9 bases from J, with 12 bases between. The CDR3 consists of 14 residues. CDR1 is MNHEY, CDR2 SMNVEV, per germline (reference sequence). With random hexamers, reverse transcription was performed on roughly 0.45 to 1 ug of RNA. TCR beta CDR3 was amplified by immunoSEQ covering 54 Vbeta and 13 Jbeta. Each CDR3 protein gets one entry after TCRdb re-called the immunoSEQ multiplex PCR reads with MiXCR. There are some 300,000 distinct CDR3 sequences in the sample; approximately 90% occur only once, and less than 0.2% lies in the top ten. Sequencing targeted TCR beta in T cells from blood (CD8+ and CD4+). TEMRA cells were FACS-enriched, while CD8+ and CD4+ T cells were negatively isolated.

The sequenced sample consisted of CD8+ T cells from PBMCs. The chain recombines TRBV27 with TRBJ1-6, with D perhaps TRBD1 (6 bases). The source is a human donor with multiple sclerosis. The CDR3 region has the DNA TGTGCCAGCAGTTTGTGGGGGGCAGGTTCACCCCTCCACTTT. Its protein product is CASSLWGAGSPLHF.